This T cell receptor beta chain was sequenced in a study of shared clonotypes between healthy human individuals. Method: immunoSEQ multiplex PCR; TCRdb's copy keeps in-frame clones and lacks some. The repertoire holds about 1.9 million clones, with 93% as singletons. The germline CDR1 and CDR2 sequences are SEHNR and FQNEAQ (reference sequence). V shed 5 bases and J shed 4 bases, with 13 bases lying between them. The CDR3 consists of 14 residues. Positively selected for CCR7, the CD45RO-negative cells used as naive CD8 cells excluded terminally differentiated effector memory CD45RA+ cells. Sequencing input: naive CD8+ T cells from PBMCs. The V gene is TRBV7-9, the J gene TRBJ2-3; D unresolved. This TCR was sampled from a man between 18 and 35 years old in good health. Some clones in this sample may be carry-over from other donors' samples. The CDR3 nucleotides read TGTGCCAGCAGCGGCCGGGCCCACCCAGATACGCAGTATTTT. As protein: CASSGRAHPDTQYF.